One and the same sample provided the 18 T cell receptor beta chains below, sequenced in a study of identical twins. Using its own MiXCR run on the 5' RACE reads, TCRdb lists one record per CDR3 protein. The sample has roughly 720,000 distinct CDR3 sequences, 18% seen once. The sample was also reused in another study, on T cells expressing NK-cell markers.

Specimen: PBMCs. These receptors were obtained from a woman younger than 30 in good health.

This CDR3 reads CASSLGSGRAYEQYF. The CDR3 nucleotides are TGCGCCAGCAGCTTGGGCTCAGGTCGAGCCTACGAGCAGTACTTC. This chain links TRBV5-1 with TRBJ2-7; D ambiguous. The CDR3 contains 15 residues. Trimming removed 0 bases at V and 2 bases at J, with 12 bases between. Per the germline V gene, CDR1 is SGHRS and CDR2 is YFSETQ.

This clonotype was seen only a few times. The chain is built from TRBV20-1 and TRBJ2-7; D may be TRBD1 (5 bases). V was trimmed by 7 bases and J by 0 bases, leaving 13 bases between them. This CDR3 contains 13 residues. Germline CDR1 is DFQATT and CDR2 is SNEGSKA (reference sequence). CDR3 loop: CSVPGPSSYEQYF. In nucleotides, the CDR3 is TGCAGTGTCCCAGGGCCGAGCTCCTACGAGCAGTACTTC.

This clonotype was counted many times. The chain combines TRBV4-3 with TRBJ2-6; the D is unclear. V was pared by 3 bases and J by 1 base, with 7 bases between. Germline V CDR1 and CDR2: LGHNA, YSLEER. The CDR3 has 15 amino acids. In DNA, the CDR3 is TGCGCCAGCAGCCAGCGAGGATCTGGGGCCAACGTCCTGACTTTC. Residues: CASSQRGSGANVLTF.

The chain combines TRBV13 with TRBJ2-1; 14 positions agree with TRBD2. This CDR3 comprises 15 residues. Germline V gene data show CDR1 as PRHDT and CDR2 as FYEKMQ (reference sequence). V lost 5 bases to trimming and J lost 8 bases; unmatched junction nucleotides: 5. The CDR3 DNA follows: TGTGCCAGCAGCCCCGGGACTAGCGGGAGTGATGAGCAGTTCTTC. This translates into CASSPGTSGSDEQFF.

This clonotype was counted a few times. This chain joins TRBV5-1 and TRBJ1-2; 8 bases map to TRBD1. With 0 bases clipped from V and 4 bases from J, the junction kept 5 bases outside the gene matches. This CDR3 region has 15 residues. Germline V CDR1 and CDR2: SGHRS, YFSETQ. CDR3 in DNA: TGCGCCAGCAGCTTGGCAGGGGGCGGAACCTATGGCTACACCTTC. Its protein is CASSLAGGGTYGYTF.

This clonotype was seen a few times. The rearrangement joins TRBV3-1 to TRBJ2-3, with D possibly being TRBD2 (5 bases). V was cut by 1 base and J by 4 bases, with 15 bases left in between. The CDR3 is 16 amino acids. Germline loops: CDR1 LGHDT, CDR2 YNNKEL (reference sequence). CDR3: CASSQASGRRSDTQYF. The CDR3 region has the DNA TGTGCCAGCAGCCAAGCTTCGGGGAGAAGGTCAGATACGCAGTATTTT.

The J gene is TRBJ2-1, the V gene TRBV12-3 or TRBV12-4; TRBD2 matches 7 bases. The ends lost 5 bases at V and 5 bases at J; junction bases unmatched: 12. This CDR3 has 16 amino acids. The CDR3 reads CASSRSWGRAHNEQFF. The CDR3 region has the DNA TGTGCCAGCAGTCGCTCATGGGGGAGGGCGCACAATGAGCAGTTCTTC.

The chain has TRBV20-1 and TRBJ2-3; the D is unclear. V lost 5 bases to trimming and J lost 0 bases, with 15 bases between them. The CDR3 contains 15 residues. Germline V gene data show CDR1 as DFQATT and CDR2 as SNEGSKA (reference sequence). CDR3 protein: CSAEPVLVSTDTQYF. The CDR3 DNA reads as TGCAGTGCTGAGCCCGTTTTGGTTAGCACAGATACGCAGTATTTT.

The chain uses TRBV10-2 and TRBJ1-1, with unresolved D. This CDR3 contains 14 residues. Germline-derived CDR1 and CDR2 are WSHSY and SAAADI. V was clipped by 2 bases and J by 0 bases, with 7 bases between them. In DNA form, the CDR3 reads TGCGCCAGCAGTGAGGGAGACATGAACACTGAAGCTTTCTTT. Protein sequence: CASSEGDMNTEAFF.

This clonotype was counted a few times. The chain combines TRBV5-1 with TRBJ2-5; 7 positions match TRBD2. The CDR3 covers 16 residues. Germline CDR1 reads SGHRS; CDR2 reads YFSETQ. Trimming at V came to 0 bases and at J to 2 bases, leaving 7 bases not matched to a gene. The CDR3 is CASSLAILAVQETQYF. The CDR3 DNA reads as TGCGCCAGCAGCTTGGCCATCCTAGCGGTTCAAGAGACCCAGTACTTC.

V gene TRBV18 combines with J gene TRBJ2-7, with a possible D match to TRBD1 (6 bases). This CDR3 has 16 residues. The ends were cut back, 4 bases at V and 0 bases at J, with 16 bases in the middle. CDR1 and CDR2 (germline): KGHSH, LQKENI. CDR3 sequence reads: CASSRGTSSSSYEQYF. DNA for the CDR3: TGTGCCAGCTCACGTGGGACATCCTCAAGCTCCTACGAGCAGTACTTC.

This chain connects TRBV6-1 to TRBJ2-7; TRBD2 agrees at 7 bases. CDR1 MNHNS and CDR2 SASEGT come from the germline V gene. The CDR3 contains 12 residues. J lost 3 bases, V lost 10 bases, and 6 bases had no gene match. As DNA, the CDR3 is TGTGCCACCGCCCGCGGGGGCTACGAGCAGTACTTC. Protein product: CATARGGYEQYF.

V gene TRBV20-1 combines with J gene TRBJ2-3; TRBD2 might be the D (7 bases). Germline V gene lookup returns CDR1 DFQATT and CDR2 SNEGSKA (reference sequence). The CDR3 contains 15 residues. Trimming pared 4 bases from V and 5 bases from J, leaving 19 bases between. This chain's CDR3 is CSATPVGGARDTQYF. In nucleotides, the CDR3 is TGCAGTGCTACTCCGGTGGGGGGGGCTAGAGATACGCAGTATTTT.

The chain recombines TRBV20-1 with TRBJ2-3; TRBD1 is a possible D gene (5 bases). CDR1 is DFQATT and CDR2 is SNEGSKA in the germline V gene (reference sequence). The V gene lost 5 bases and the J gene lost 4 bases, with 16 bases spanning the gap. There are 14 residues in the CDR3. CDR3 sequence (DNA): TGCAGTGCTGGATGGGGCTCTCCCGCAGATACGCAGTATTTT. Translation: CSAGWGSPADTQYF.

This clonotype was picked up many times. The chain joins TRBV6-1 to TRBJ2-7; perhaps TRBD2 as D (6 bases). The germline V and J ends were trimmed by 6 bases and 3 bases, with 15 bases remaining between them. In germline, CDR1 is MNHNS, CDR2 SASEGT. CDR3 length: 14 residues. The CDR3 here is CASRFGGAHYEQYF. As DNA, the CDR3 is TGTGCCAGCAGATTTGGCGGGGCCCACTACGAGCAGTACTTC.

This clonotype appeared a few times. The chain carries TRBV29-1 and TRBJ2-1, with D tentatively TRBD2 (7 bases). Germline V gene sequence: CDR1 SQVTM, CDR2 ANQGSEA. The V end was cut by 2 bases, the J end by 2 bases, with 13 bases between. The CDR3 is made up of 15 amino acids. CDR3 nucleotide sequence: TGCAGCGTTGAATGGGACGGGGGGCCCTACAATGAGCAGTTCTTC. Amino acids: CSVEWDGGPYNEQFF.

The chain joins TRBV6-1 to TRBJ1-6, with a weak D call TRBD1 (5 bases). Germline values: CDR1 MNHNS, CDR2 SASEGT. This CDR3 contains 14 residues. CDR3 bases: TGTGTGAGCCAGGGCCAGTCCTATAATTCACCCCTCCACTTT. As protein: CVSQGQSYNSPLHF.

This chain joins TRBV11-2 and TRBJ2-3; 9 bases fit TRBD1. CDR1 is SGHAT and CDR2 is FQNNGV in the germline V gene. The ends lost 2 bases at V and 4 bases at J; junction bases unmatched: 10. The CDR3 extends over 17 amino acids. Here the CDR3 reads CASSLRVTGGAADTQYF. The CDR3 DNA reads as TGTGCCAGCAGCTTACGGGTCACAGGGGGCGCCGCAGATACGCAGTATTTT.